One and the same sample provided the 2 T cell receptor beta chains below, sequenced in a study of blood T cell repertoires in COVID-19. Assay used: immunoSEQ multiplex PCR; TCRdb lists only in-frame clones, some missing. Among fewer than 25,000 clones listed, about 90% were seen once. Sequencing was done on a sample of peripheral blood. The receptors were sampled from a human donor with active COVID-19. The donor label of this sample is uncertain.

The J gene is TRBJ2-1, the V gene TRBV4-3; 10 nucleotides agree with TRBD2. Germline values: CDR1 LGHNA, CDR2 YSLEER. The CDR3 is 18 amino acids. The V and J ends lost 2 bases and 13 bases, in that order; junction bases with no gene match: 20. In nucleotides, the CDR3 is TGCGCCAGCAGCCAAAACCTCCCCCGGACAGCGGGAGGGCTGGATCAGTTCTTC. Translation: CASSQNLPRTAGGLDQFF.

The rearrangement links TRBV19 to TRBJ2-7; D may be TRBD1 (5 bases). From germline, CDR1 is LNHDA and CDR2 SQIVND (reference sequence). CDR3 length: 16 amino acids. Trimming cost V 1 base and J 3 bases, with 16 bases left between them. CDR3 in amino acids: CASSIAAGRRFYEQYF. The CDR3 DNA is TGTGCCAGTAGTATAGCGGCAGGGCGGCGGTTCTACGAGCAGTACTTC.